The 17 T cell receptor beta chains below all came from one sample that was sequenced in a study of blood T cell repertoires in COVID-19. Assay used: immunoSEQ multiplex PCR; TCRdb lists only in-frame clones, some missing. The data hold almost 35,000 clones, with approximately 88% observed a single time. The sequencing sample was made of peripheral blood. The receptors stem from a man aged 55 to 70 with active COVID-19.

In its sample, this clone was seen a few times. The chain joins TRBV27 to TRBJ2-5; weak D call: TRBD1 (6 bases). V shed 4 bases and J shed 2 bases, with 14 bases lying between them. The CDR3 runs 15 residues. CDR1 and CDR2 from the germline V gene are MNHEY and SMNVEV (reference sequence). CDR3 in amino acids: CASSYPPGQQETQYF. As DNA, the CDR3 is TGTGCCAGCAGTTACCCCCCCGGACAGCAAGAGACCCAGTACTTC.

The chain recombines TRBV5-1 with TRBJ2-4, with D perhaps matching TRBD2 (5 bases). CDR3 length: 13 amino acids. Germline V lookup: CDR1 SGHRS, CDR2 YFSETQ. Trimming left V 2 bases short and J 7 bases short, with 10 bases between. CDR3 amino acids: CASSFEGGNIQYF. The CDR3 coding sequence is TGCGCCAGCAGCTTTGAGGGTGGGAACATTCAGTACTTC.

This clone was counted a single time. V and J are TRBV19 and TRBJ1-4; D remains unclear. V shed 1 base and J shed 6 bases, with 12 bases lying between them. CDR1 LNHDA and CDR2 SQIVND come from the germline V gene (reference sequence). There are 15 residues in the CDR3. In DNA, the CDR3 is TGTGCCAGTAGTATAGCCCGGGGAGGCGATGAAAAACTGTTTTTT. Encoded protein: CASSIARGGDEKLFF. The full variable domain, with the rest looked up from reference TRBV19 and TRBJ1-4, is DGGITQSPKYLFRKEGQNVTLSCEQNLNHDAMYWYRQDPGQGLRLIYYSQIVNDFQKGDIAEGYSVSREKKESFPLTVTSAQKNPTAFYLCASSIARGGDEKLFFGSGTQLSVL.

Comment on this clone: Other DNA sequences in the sample encode the same CDR3. The chain carries TRBV10-1 and TRBJ2-7; 7 positions agree with TRBD2. The length of the CDR3 is 12 residues. Unmatched junction bases numbered 4, after V lost 5 bases and J lost 6 bases. Germline values: CDR1 WNHNN, CDR2 SYGVQD (reference sequence). CDR3 protein: CASSRGSSEQYF. The CDR3 bases are TGCGCCAGCAGTCGCGGGAGCAGCGAGCAGTACTTC.

The chain carries TRBV11-3 and TRBJ2-5; 8 nucleotides line up with TRBD2. J gave up 1 base and V 1 base, and 11 bases lay outside the gene matches. This CDR3 has 18 amino acids. Germline V gene data show CDR1 as SGHNT and CDR2 as YENEEA. The DNA of the CDR3 is TGTGCCAGCAGCTTAGGGGTCCCGCTAGCGGGTCCCCAAGAGACCCAGTACTTC. This gives the protein CASSLGVPLAGPQETQYF.

The V and J genes are TRBV21-1 and TRBJ2-7; the table's D call of TRBD2 was not tested on the DNA. TRBV21-1 is given as a pseudogene. This CDR3 is built from 14 residues. CDR3 residues: CASSIPLEGCEQYF. CDR3 nucleotide sequence: TGTGCCAGCAGCATACCACTCGAGGGCTGCGAGCAGTACTTC.

This chain joins TRBV5-4 and TRBJ2-3; D call uncertain. With 1 base removed from V and 2 bases from J, the gap between germline ends came to 5 bases. The germline CDR1 and CDR2 sequences are SGHNT and YYREEE (reference sequence). CDR3 size: 13 residues. Here the CDR3 reads CASSLPTTDTQYF. The CDR3 DNA reads as TGTGCCAGCAGCTTGCCTACCACAGATACGCAGTATTTT.

The chain is built from TRBV20-1 and TRBJ1-3; possibly TRBD1 for D (6 bases). Trimming removed 5 bases from V and 6 bases from J, with 11 bases in between. The CDR3 spans 12 residues. Germline-derived CDR1 and CDR2 are DFQATT and SNEGSKA (reference sequence). The DNA for the CDR3 is TGCAGTGCTGGTGGGGGCGAAAACACCATATATTTT. Translation gives CSAGGGENTIYF.

V usage is TRBV10-3 and J usage is TRBJ2-1, with TRBD2 matching over 9 bases. This CDR3 contains 16 residues. Looked up from germline, CDR1 is ENHRY and CDR2 is SYGVKD. Trimming cost V 2 bases and J 7 bases; bases outside gene matches: 9. The CDR3: CAISERASGIENEQFF. The CDR3, as DNA: TGTGCCATCAGTGAGAGGGCTAGCGGGATCGAAAATGAGCAGTTCTTC.

The chain links TRBV29-1 to TRBJ2-5; D call uncertain. Trimming cost V 4 bases and J 0 bases, with 9 bases left between them. CDR3 length equals 13 residues. Germline CDR1 SQVTM, CDR2 ANQGSEA. The CDR3 nucleotides read TGCAGCGTTGTTGGGCCTGACCAAGAGACCCAGTACTTC. It yields the protein CSVVGPDQETQYF.

V and J are TRBV28 and TRBJ1-2; D unresolved. CDR1 is MDHEN and CDR2 is SYDVKM in the germline V gene. The CDR3 contains 14 residues. V shed 7 bases and J shed 0 bases, with 12 bases lying between them. CDR3 nucleotides: TGTGCCAGCACCCCCGGAGGAGCTAACTATGGCTACACCTTC. It yields the protein CASTPGGANYGYTF.

The V call is TRBV7-3, the J call TRBJ2-7; D remains ambiguous. The CDR3 runs to 9 residues. V was cut by 4 bases and J by 9 bases, with 4 bases left in between. Germline V gene lookup returns CDR1 SGHTA and CDR2 FQGTGA. In DNA form, the CDR3 reads TGTGCCAGCAGCTCGTCGCAGTACTTC. Protein sequence: CASSSSQYF. The full variable domain, rest sourced from reference TRBV7-3 and TRBJ2-7, is GAGVSQTPSNKVTEKGKYVELRCDPISGHTALYWYRQSLGQGPEFLIYFQGTGAADDSGLPNDRFFAVRPEGSVSTLKIQRTERGDSAVYLCASSSSQYFGPGTRLTVT.

This chain connects TRBV13 to TRBJ2-1; 8 positions agree with TRBD2. In germline, CDR1 is PRHDT, CDR2 FYEKMQ (reference sequence). This CDR3 has 15 amino acids. The V and J ends lost 4 bases and 4 bases, in that order; junction bases with no gene match: 6. This CDR3 is CASSWRLALYNEQFF. DNA for the CDR3: TGTGCCAGCAGCTGGCGACTAGCGCTATACAATGAGCAGTTCTTC. Variable domain in full (rest from reference TRBV13 and TRBJ2-1): AAGVIQSPRHLIKEKRETATLKCYPIPRHDTVYWYQQGPGQDPQFLISFYEKMQSDKGSIPDRFSAQQFSDYHSELNMSSLELGDSALYFCASSWRLALYNEQFFGPGTRLTVL.

The chain uses TRBV2 and TRBJ2-1; maybe TRBD1 (6 bases). The CDR3 length is 14 residues. Germline CDR1 and CDR2: SNHLY and FYNNEI. V was cut by 3 bases and J by 8 bases, with 14 bases left in between. This CDR3 reads CASSDGRGVYEQFF. CDR3 bases: TGTGCCAGCAGTGATGGCAGGGGAGTTTATGAGCAGTTCTTC.

The V call is TRBV14, the J call TRBJ2-2, with TRBD1 matching over 7 bases. CDR3 length equals 13 residues. V lost 4 bases and J lost 8; bases outside the gene matches: 4. Germline V CDR1 and CDR2: SGHDN, FVKESK. The CDR3 spells CASSPQGLGELFF. In nucleotides, the CDR3 is TGTGCCAGCAGCCCACAGGGGTTGGGGGAGCTGTTTTTT.

The rearrangement uses TRBV7-8 and TRBJ1-4; TRBD1 matches at 8 bases. The CDR3 has 15 residues. Trimming at V came to 4 bases and at J to 7 bases, leaving 8 bases not matched to a gene. Germline V gene sequence: CDR1 SGHVS, CDR2 FQNEAQ. This CDR3 reads CASSSSTGDVEKLFF. The CDR3 DNA is TGTGCCAGCAGCTCATCGACAGGGGATGTTGAAAAACTGTTTTTT.

The sample holds one count of this clone. The V and J genes are TRBV5-4 and TRBJ1-1, with 7 bases fitting TRBD1. J gave up 8 bases and V 4 bases, and 14 bases lay outside the gene matches. The CDR3 covers 15 residues. Looked up from germline, CDR1 is SGHNT and CDR2 is YYREEE (reference sequence). CDR3 region: CASSPTGTERSEAFF. As DNA, the CDR3 is TGTGCCAGCAGCCCAACCGGGACAGAGCGCAGCGAAGCTTTCTTT.